This passage covers 3 T cell receptor beta chains from one sample sequenced in a study of blood T cell repertoires in COVID-19. The assay was immunoSEQ multiplex PCR, and TCRdb's table has in-frame clones only and misses some. The table records fewer than 30,000 clones, around 94% of them present only once. Sequenced material: peripheral blood. The receptors come from a woman aged 65 to 85 with COVID-19, enrolled during active disease.

V usage is TRBV28 and J usage is TRBJ1-1, with D perhaps TRBD1 (6 bases). V was shortened by 4 bases and J by 4 bases, with 10 bases between the two germline ends. Germline CDR1 MDHEN, CDR2 SYDVKM. The CDR3 is made up of 13 amino acids. CDR3 sequence reads: CASSSQGTTEAFF. CDR3 DNA: TGTGCCAGCAGTTCTCAGGGGACCACTGAAGCTTTCTTT.

This clone was picked up one time. The V gene is TRBV10-3, the J gene TRBJ2-1; 10 bases line up with TRBD2. Germline lookup yields CDR1 ENHRY and CDR2 SYGVKD. Trimming at V came to 3 bases and at J to 7 bases, leaving 12 bases not matched to a gene. The CDR3 extends over 17 amino acids. The CDR3 DNA reads TGTGCCATCAGTGAAGGCGACAGCGGGAGGGCGCGTAATGAGCAGTTCTTC. It yields the protein CAISEGDSGRARNEQFF.

The chain couples TRBV9 to TRBJ1-1, with unresolved D. V dropped 4 bases and J dropped 1 base, with 14 bases sitting between them. This CDR3 has 15 amino acids. The germline CDR1 and CDR2 sequences are SGDLS and YYNGEE. CDR3 nucleotide sequence: TGTGCCAGCAGCCCTACCTCCGGCGGGAACACTGAAGCTTTCTTT. Translating it yields CASSPTSGGNTEAFF.